These 32 T cell receptor beta chains originate from one sample sequenced in a study of T-cell reconstitution after alpha-beta-depleted transplantation in children. Using unique molecular identifiers, the investigators prepared the TCRbeta library. One entry per CDR3 protein results from TCRdb running MiXCR on the PCR reads. The table shows fewer than 700,000 distinct CDR3 sequences, with under 30% occurring only once. Sample: PBMCs, mostly from graft donor cells, taken 360 days after TCRalphabeta/CD19-depleted stem cell transplant. Source of these receptors: a boy in the first two years of life who had a stem cell transplant for acute myeloid leukemia, so the T cells may come from the graft donor.

CDR3 region: CAWSVRGAGEQFF. CDR3 bases: TGTGCCTGGAGTGTAAGGGGGGCAGGTGAGCAGTTCTTC. V gene TRBV30 combines with J gene TRBJ2-1; D is tentatively TRBD1 or TRBD2 (6 bases each). The ends were cut back, 0 bases at V and 9 bases at J, with 12 bases in the middle. The germline CDR1 and CDR2 sequences are GTSNPN and SVGIG (reference sequence). The CDR3 loop spans 13 amino acids.

This clonotype has at least ten counts. DNA of the CDR3: TGTGCCAGCAGCGACCGGGACTCCTCTAATACGCAGTATTTT. Translation gives CASSDRDSSNTQYF. The chain is built from TRBV9 and TRBJ2-3, with a tentative D call TRBD2 (6 bases). The CDR3 is 14 amino acids. V dropped 3 bases and J dropped 7 bases, with 15 bases sitting between them. The germline CDR1 and CDR2 sequences are SGDLS and YYNGEE.

This clonotype was detected only a few times. The chain links TRBV27 to TRBJ1-1; D gene uncertain. The CDR3 consists of 12 residues. V was pared by 7 bases and J by 3 bases, with 9 bases between. The V gene's germline CDR1 is MNHEY and CDR2 SMNVEV (reference sequence). Here the CDR3 reads CASKRWDTEAFF. DNA for the CDR3: TGTGCCAGCAAGCGGTGGGACACTGAAGCTTTCTTT.

This clonotype was counted only a few times. The chain is built from TRBV2 and TRBJ2-7, with D possibly matching TRBD1 (6 bases). Germline-derived CDR1 and CDR2 are SNHLY and FYNNEI. V shed 5 bases and J shed 9 bases, with 29 bases lying between them. This CDR3 comprises 17 residues. The CDR3 DNA sequence: TGTGCCAGCAGTCCGGACAGTTTAAGAACAAGATTGGAGCGGCAGTACGTC. It specifies CASSPDSLRTRLERQYV.

The chain couples TRBV6-1 to TRBJ1-4; no reliable D call. CDR1 is MNHNS and CDR2 is SASEGT in the germline V gene. This CDR3 spans 14 amino acids. V lost 2 bases and J 7 bases, leaving 11 bases between the germline ends. Written as DNA, the CDR3 is TGTGCCAGCAGTGAAACCGGCAGTGGTGAAAAACTGTTTTTT. Amino acids: CASSETGSGEKLFF.

The rearrangement uses TRBV9 and TRBJ2-7; D possibly corresponds to TRBD1 (6 bases). Trimming cost V 2 bases and J 3 bases, with 12 bases left between them. CDR1 and CDR2 (germline): SGDLS, YYNGEE. The CDR3 totals 14 residues. CDR3 sequence (DNA): TGTGCCAGCAGCGTCGGTGGCAGGGGCTACGAGCAGTACTTC. Its protein is CASSVGGRGYEQYF.

The genes are TRBV28 and TRBJ1-5; 9 nucleotides line up with TRBD1. The V and J ends lost 4 bases and 5 bases, in that order; junction bases with no gene match: 6. This CDR3 contains 15 residues. The germline V gene has CDR1 MDHEN and CDR2 SYDVKM. The CDR3 spells CASSSTGTGHQPQHF. CDR3 in DNA: TGTGCCAGCAGTTCGACCGGGACAGGGCATCAGCCCCAGCATTTT.

At least ten counts were recorded for this clonotype. The chain employs TRBV12-3 or TRBV12-4 and TRBJ2-1, with 10 nucleotides matching TRBD2. After removal of 7 bases from V and 4 bases from J, the junction contained 7 bases not matched to a gene. The CDR3 sequence is 15 residues long. CDR3 amino acids: CASTYSGGHYNEQFF. Written as DNA, the CDR3 is TGTGCCAGCACCTATAGCGGGGGGCATTACAATGAGCAGTTCTTC.

The chain carries TRBV6-5 and TRBJ2-7; no reliable D call. The CDR3 is 14 residues long. Trimming stripped 3 bases from V and 7 bases from J, with 16 bases between. Germline-derived CDR1 and CDR2 are MNHEY and SVGAGI. The CDR3 here is CASSYVEWKYEQYF. The CDR3 region has the DNA TGTGCCAGCAGTTATGTCGAGTGGAAATATGAGCAGTACTTC.

This clonotype has just a few counts. CDR3 residues: CATSRDTGRLAGRGTQYF. As DNA, the CDR3 is TGTGCCACCAGCAGAGATACGGGACGACTAGCGGGGAGGGGGACCCAGTACTTC. The genes are TRBV15 and TRBJ2-5, with 11 bases lining up with TRBD2. Per the germline V gene, CDR1 is LNHNV and CDR2 is YYDKDF (reference sequence). The CDR3 is made up of 18 amino acids. The junction had 13 bases not matched to a gene; V was cut back by 0 bases and J by 7 bases.

This chain connects TRBV6-2 or TRBV6-3 to TRBJ1-1; D is undetermined. Germline values: CDR1 MNHEY, CDR2 SVGEGT. This CDR3 is 15 amino acids long. The V gene lost 0 bases and the J gene lost 0 bases, with 8 bases spanning the gap. The CDR3 DNA sequence: TGTGCCAGCAGTTACTCGAGCCTGATGAACACTGAAGCTTTCTTT. Translating gives CASSYSSLMNTEAFF.

This clonotype was seen at least ten times. V usage is TRBV12-3 or TRBV12-4 and J usage is TRBJ2-1, with a possible D match to TRBD1 (5 bases). The CDR3 totals 16 residues. Trimming removed 6 bases from V and 8 bases from J, with 23 bases in between. CDR3 sequence reads: CASSQPDRQYVDEQFF. Written as DNA, the CDR3 is TGTGCCAGCAGCCAACCCGACCGACAGTATGTGGATGAGCAGTTCTTC.

This clonotype was found a few times. This chain links TRBV25-1 with TRBJ1-1; D is possibly TRBD1 (5 bases). The CDR3 spans 14 residues. Germline V gives CDR1 MGHDK, CDR2 SYGVNS. The V gene lost 3 bases and the J gene lost 2 bases, with 10 bases spanning the gap. The DNA for the CDR3 is TGTGCCAGCAGTGACTCACAGGTTAACACTGAAGCTTTCTTT. It encodes CASSDSQVNTEAFF.

The chain couples TRBV15 to TRBJ2-1; 7 bases align to TRBD1. CDR1 is LNHNV and CDR2 is YYDKDF in the germline V gene (reference sequence). This CDR3 spans 16 amino acids. The V segment lost 3 bases and the J segment 2 bases; nucleotides outside the gene matches: 7. The DNA for the CDR3 is TGTGCCACCAGCAGCCTGACAGGGAGTGCCTACAATGAGCAGTTCTTC. It yields the protein CATSSLTGSAYNEQFF.

At least ten counts were recorded for this clonotype. The chain employs TRBV7-9 and TRBJ2-1; TRBD1 matches 8 bases. Germline values: CDR1 SEHNR, CDR2 FQNEAQ (reference sequence). After removal of 5 bases from V and 7 bases from J, the junction contained 7 bases not matched to a gene. The CDR3 runs 14 residues. CDR3 DNA: TGTGCCAGCAGCGGACAGGGAAATAGGAATGAGCAGTTCTTC. This codes for CASSGQGNRNEQFF.

This clonotype has ten or more counts. V gene TRBV18 combines with J gene TRBJ2-5, with D tentatively TRBD2 (5 bases). CDR3 size: 13 residues. V gave up 2 bases and J gave up 3 bases, with 7 bases separating them. Germline-derived CDR1 and CDR2 are KGHSH and LQKENI. The chain's CDR3 is CASSPYGEETQYF. CDR3 bases: TGTGCCAGCTCACCATACGGGGAAGAGACCCAGTACTTC.

This clonotype came up a few times. The rearrangement joins TRBV18 to TRBJ2-7; a possible D gene is TRBD2 (7 bases). V lost 0 bases to trimming and J lost 3 bases, with 15 bases between them. This CDR3 is 16 amino acids long. Germline V CDR1 and CDR2: KGHSH, LQKENI. The CDR3, as DNA: TGTGCCAGCTCACCACCCCTAGGGGGGGATTTCTACGAGCAGTACTTC. Translating it yields CASSPPLGGDFYEQYF.

This chain joins TRBV20-1 and TRBJ2-1; 9 bases fit TRBD1. Germline V lookup: CDR1 DFQATT, CDR2 SNEGSKA (reference sequence). V lost 5 bases and J lost 5; bases outside the gene matches: 13. The CDR3 length is 16 residues. The CDR3 DNA is TGCAGTGCTCTTCAATCTAGGACAGGGGTCCACAATGAGCAGTTCTTC. It codes for CSALQSRTGVHNEQFF.

This clonotype was found once. The chain couples TRBV11-2 to TRBJ2-4; D is possibly TRBD1 (6 bases). CDR1 and CDR2 (germline): SGHAT, FQNNGV. CDR3 size: 15 residues. V was shortened by 1 base and J by 1 base, with 8 bases between the two germline ends. The CDR3 coding sequence is TGTGCCAGCAGCTTAGTTACAGGGGCCAAAAACATTCAGTACTTC. Protein: CASSLVTGAKNIQYF.

This clonotype has just a few counts. The chain carries TRBV4-3 and TRBJ2-7; maybe TRBD1 (6 bases). The CDR3 runs to 13 residues. Trimming took 0 bases from V and 3 from J, leaving 6 bases between them. Germline values: CDR1 LGHNA, CDR2 YSLEER. CDR3 region: CASSQEQGYEQYF. DNA for the CDR3: TGCGCCAGCAGCCAAGAACAGGGCTACGAGCAGTACTTC.

This clonotype was seen only a few times. This chain links TRBV29-1 with TRBJ1-1, with D possibly being TRBD1 (5 bases). The germline CDR1 and CDR2 sequences are SQVTM and ANQGSEA. The CDR3 is 13 amino acids. V lost 6 bases and J lost 2, with 13 bases in between. The CDR3 reads CSVRTGTNTEAFF. In DNA, the CDR3 is TGCAGCGTCCGGACGGGGACCAACACTGAAGCTTTCTTT.

This clonotype was counted at least ten times. The V gene is TRBV20-1, the J gene TRBJ2-1; 7 bases map to TRBD1. CDR1 and CDR2 from the germline V gene are DFQATT and SNEGSKA (reference sequence). The junction had 10 bases not matched to a gene; V was cut back by 7 bases and J by 4 bases. This CDR3 comprises 14 residues. This CDR3 reads CSGRTGRVYNEQFF. DNA for the CDR3: TGCAGTGGTAGGACAGGTAGAGTGTACAATGAGCAGTTCTTC.

This clonotype was seen many times. The chain is built from TRBV10-3 and TRBJ1-2; D call uncertain. The CDR3 is made up of 13 amino acids. CDR1 is ENHRY and CDR2 is SYGVKD in the germline V gene. The V and J ends lost 10 bases and 2 bases respectively, with 14 bases between them. The CDR3 loop is CATQEDLNYGYTF. The DNA for the CDR3 is TGTGCCACCCAAGAGGACCTCAACTATGGCTACACCTTC.

This clonotype was observed at least ten times. The J gene is TRBJ2-1, the V gene TRBV3-1; 10 nucleotides align to TRBD1. V was clipped by 5 bases and J by 5 bases; unmatched bases: 6. CDR3 size: 15 residues. Germline V gene sequence: CDR1 LGHDT, CDR2 YNNKEL (reference sequence). This chain's CDR3 is CASSSRDRGNNEQFF. In DNA, the CDR3 is TGTGCCAGCAGCTCCCGGGACAGGGGCAACAATGAGCAGTTCTTC.

This clonotype has at least ten counts. The V call is TRBV19, the J call TRBJ2-7; D tentatively reads TRBD1 or TRBD2 (5 bases each). V shed 8 bases and J shed 3 bases, with 20 bases lying between them. This CDR3 is 15 amino acids long. Germline loops: CDR1 LNHDA, CDR2 SQIVND (reference sequence). The CDR3 DNA follows: TGTGCCAGTTCCACTGCCGGGACGGGGAACTACGAGCAGTACTTC. The encoded protein is CASSTAGTGNYEQYF.

The V call is TRBV11-3, the J call TRBJ2-1; D may be TRBD1 (6 bases). Germline V gives CDR1 SGHNT, CDR2 YENEEA. Trimming left V 4 bases short and J 10 bases short, with 11 bases between. The CDR3 covers 12 residues. The CDR3 here is CASSSTGYEQFF. CDR3 nucleotide sequence: TGTGCCAGCAGCTCAACAGGGTACGAGCAGTTCTTC. The whole variable domain, filled in from reference TRBV11-3 and TRBJ2-1, reads EAGVVQSPRYKIIEKKQPVAFWCNPISGHNTLYWYLQNLGQGPELLIRYENEEAVDDSQLPKDRFSAERLKGVDSTLKIQPAELGDSAVYLCASSSTGYEQFFGPGTRLTVL.

This clonotype was counted between two and nine times. The rearrangement joins TRBV6-1 to TRBJ2-6; 7 nucleotides line up with TRBD1. This CDR3 region has 15 residues. Germline V gene lookup returns CDR1 MNHNS and CDR2 SASEGT. V shed 5 bases, J shed 3 bases, and the junction held 4 bases outside the gene matches. CDR3 region: CASSLTGVGANVLTF. CDR3 DNA sequence: TGTGCCAGCAGTCTAACAGGGGTTGGGGCCAACGTCCTGACTTTC.

The chain is built from TRBV6-1 and TRBJ2-1; 10 bases match TRBD2. The CDR3 has 16 amino acids. Germline-derived CDR1 and CDR2 are MNHNS and SASEGT. V was clipped by 6 bases and J by 7 bases; unmatched bases: 12. CDR3 sequence (DNA): TGTGCCAGCAGGAGAACCTTAGCGGGGGGCGGAAATGAGCAGTTCTTC. Translated, it gives CASRRTLAGGGNEQFF.

This clonotype was picked up a small number of times. The chain uses TRBV7-2 and TRBJ2-2; possible D gene TRBD1, 5 bases. The CDR3 consists of 15 residues. Germline-derived CDR1 and CDR2 are SGHTA and FQGNSA. The V end lost 2 bases, the J end lost 6 bases, and 13 bases lay between the germline ends. CDR3 in DNA: TGTGCCAGCAGCTTAATGGCGACAGTCGCCGGGGAGCTGTTTTTT. It yields the protein CASSLMATVAGELFF.

This clonotype was detected many times. V gene TRBV7-2 combines with J gene TRBJ2-3; 10 bases fit TRBD2. This CDR3 spans 15 amino acids. Germline loops: CDR1 SGHTA, CDR2 FQGNSA. Trimming at V came to 5 bases and at J to 5 bases, leaving 7 bases not matched to a gene. CDR3 bases: TGTGCCAGCAGCATTCTACTAGCGGGGATAGATACGCAGTATTTT. It is translated as CASSILLAGIDTQYF.

This clonotype was recorded at least ten times. The gene calls are TRBV12-3 or TRBV12-4 and TRBJ2-4, with D maybe TRBD1 (6 bases). The CDR3 runs 16 residues. Between the trimmed V and J ends, which lost 6 bases and 7 bases, there was a span of 22 bases. CDR3 sequence: CASSQGRFRDTNIQYF. The CDR3 nucleotides are TGTGCCAGCAGCCAAGGCCGGTTCCGGGACACCAACATTCAGTACTTC.

There are many counts of this clonotype. The V call is TRBV29-1, the J call TRBJ2-3, with TRBD1 matching 9 bases. The CDR3 loop spans 16 amino acids. V gave up 7 bases and J gave up 2 bases; unmatched junction bases: 13. Germline CDR1 reads SQVTM; CDR2 reads ANQGSEA. The CDR3 DNA reads as TGCAGCGCCCAGCCTGAGGGACAGGGACCCACAGATACGCAGTATTTT. Its protein is CSAQPEGQGPTDTQYF.